These 13 T cell receptor beta chains were all obtained from the same sample, sequenced in a study of CD8+ T cells in alopecia areata. Extraction and reverse transcription of RNA yielded cDNA as the sequencing template. Profiling relied on immunoSEQ multiplex PCR, and the TCRdb table lists in-frame clones only, not all of them. The table lists roughly 200,000 clones, more than 30% of them singletons. The treatment is: oral pan-JAK inhibitor, 5-10 mg twice daily. The material sequenced was CD4+ T cells sorted from blood, taken at approximately week 30, from a patient treated with tofacitinib. The receptors here all came from a human donor with alopecia areata.

The chain carries TRBV5-1 and TRBJ1-1; D gene unclear. V dropped 1 base and J dropped 0 bases, with 10 bases sitting between them. CDR1 and CDR2 from the germline V gene are SGHRS and YFSETQ. The CDR3 spans 15 residues. CDR3 DNA sequence: TGCGCCAGCAGCTTGTCCGCGGGGTTGAACACTGAAGCTTTCTTT. It yields the protein CASSLSAGLNTEAFF.

The chain uses TRBV5-4 and TRBJ2-7; D call uncertain. The CDR3 is 15 residues long. The V gene's germline CDR1 is SGHNT and CDR2 YYREEE (reference sequence). Trimming took off 1 base at V and 0 bases at J, with 11 bases between the two ends. CDR3 in DNA: TGTGCCAGCAGCTTGAACGGGCATAGCTCCTACGAGCAGTACTTC. Its translation: CASSLNGHSSYEQYF.

The chain combines TRBV29-1 with TRBJ2-3; 11 positions agree with TRBD2. Germline V gene sequence: CDR1 SQVTM, CDR2 ANQGSEA. J was trimmed by 1 base and V by 1 base; bases with no gene match: 4. The CDR3 contains 16 residues. CDR3 DNA: TGCAGCGTTGAAGGTCCACTAGCGGGAGGCACAGATACGCAGTATTTT. Translation: CSVEGPLAGGTDTQYF.

In this sample, this clone turned up a few times. The chain links TRBV6-6 to TRBJ1-1; D possibly corresponds to TRBD1 (5 bases). The CDR3 sequence is 15 residues long. Trimming took 7 bases from V and 4 from J, leaving 19 bases between them. Germline V gene data show CDR1 as MNHNY and CDR2 as SVGAGI (reference sequence). CDR3 in amino acids: CASTPTGGGSTEAFF. CDR3 DNA: TGTGCCAGCACTCCTACTGGGGGGGGTAGCACTGAAGCTTTCTTT.

The genes are TRBV11-2 and TRBJ2-7, with TRBD2 as a possible D gene (6 bases). V was pared by 0 bases and J by 1 base, with 10 bases between. CDR3 size: 15 residues. Germline values: CDR1 SGHAT, CDR2 FQNNGV. DNA for the CDR3: TGTGCCAGCAGCTTAGATCGGGGAGGTTCCTACGAGCAGTACTTC. This encodes CASSLDRGGSYEQYF.

The chain combines TRBV30 with TRBJ2-1, with 9 bases matching TRBD2. The CDR3 runs 14 residues. The germline CDR1 and CDR2 sequences are GTSNPN and SVGIG (reference sequence). V lost 7 bases, J lost 7 bases, and 11 bases stayed unmatched. The chain's CDR3 is CAFSVGLAGNEQFF. CDR3 nucleotide sequence: TGTGCCTTCTCCGTCGGGCTAGCGGGGAATGAGCAGTTCTTC.

In its sample, this clone was seen a few times. V usage is TRBV23-1 and J usage is TRBJ2-3, with D tentatively TRBD1 (5 bases). TRBV23-1 is filed as an ORF, its function uncertain. The CDR3 contains 17 residues. The V end was cut by 7 bases, the J end by 0 bases, with 20 bases between. CDR3 coding DNA: TGCGCCAGCACCCAGGGTGGACGTTCGACTAGCACAGATACGCAGTATTTT. This gives the protein CASTQGGRSTSTDTQYF.

The chain is built from TRBV6-5 and TRBJ1-6, with D unclear. The CDR3 has 12 amino acids. CDR1 is MNHEY, CDR2 SVGAGI, per germline. Between the trimmed V and J ends, which lost 6 bases and 13 bases, there was a span of 13 bases. CDR3 nucleotides: TGTGCCAGCAGGCAGGATCTGAAGCCCCTCCACTTT. Translated, it gives CASRQDLKPLHF.

The rearrangement uses TRBV4-2 and TRBJ1-2, with D perhaps matching TRBD1 (5 bases). The germline V gene encodes CDR1 LGHNA and CDR2 YNFKEQ. V lost 3 bases and J lost 8, with 19 bases in between. This CDR3 is built from 15 residues. Here the CDR3 reads CASSQGVGTETGYTF. The CDR3 DNA follows: TGTGCCAGCAGCCAGGGCGTGGGGACCGAGACCGGCTACACCTTC.

This clone appeared a few times. The chain is built from TRBV27 and TRBJ2-7; 7 bases are shared with TRBD1. V shed 2 bases, J shed 3 bases, and the junction held 4 bases outside the gene matches. The CDR3 contains 14 residues. Germline V gene sequence: CDR1 MNHEY, CDR2 SMNVEV (reference sequence). Here the CDR3 DNA reads TGTGCCAGCAGTTTAACCCGGACAGGCTACGAGCAGTACTTC. Translation gives CASSLTRTGYEQYF.

This clone was seen many times. J is TRBJ2-4 and V is TRBV19, with a weak D call TRBD2 (6 bases). This CDR3 has 10 residues. V was shortened by 10 bases and J by 6 bases, with 7 bases between the two germline ends. Germline V CDR1 and CDR2: LNHDA, SQIVND (reference sequence). CDR3 amino acids: CATGGNIQYF. The CDR3 DNA follows: TGTGCCACCGGGGGAAACATTCAGTACTTC. The whole variable domain, remainder taken from reference TRBV19 and TRBJ2-4, is DGGITQSPKYLFRKEGQNVTLSCEQNLNHDAMYWYRQDPGQGLRLIYYSQIVNDFQKGDIAEGYSVSREKKESFPLTVTSAQKNPTAFYLCATGGNIQYFGAGTRLSVL.

The table lists this clone with a count of one. The CDR3 sequence is CASSLDQNIQYF. The CDR3 nucleotides are TGTGCCAGCAGCTTGGACCAGAACATTCAGTACTTC. The V and J genes are TRBV5-6 and TRBJ2-4; no reliable D call. Trimming took 0 bases from V and 7 from J, leaving 5 bases between them. This CDR3 region has 12 residues. CDR1 is SGHDT and CDR2 is YYEEEE in the germline V gene.

Here the CDR3 DNA reads TGTGCCAGCTCACCGCGCGACGCAGGGGGCGGAAATGAAAAACTGTTTTTT. It translates to CASSPRDAGGGNEKLFF. The chain joins TRBV18 to TRBJ1-4; 8 bases agree with TRBD1. CDR1 is KGHSH and CDR2 is LQKENI in the germline V gene. The trim removed 3 bases at V and 5 bases at J, leaving 11 bases unmatched. This CDR3 has 17 residues.